Sequencing of this T cell receptor beta chain was carried out in a study of regulatory T cells in long-lasting Graves disease. General observations from the study: Limited samples may have lowered accuracy. Analysis covered peripheral blood alone, not thyroid tissue. Among the persistent patients, 2,500 to 3,000 public clonotypes were shared, more than the 950 to 1,000 shared among new patients.

As regards this clonotype: Antigen specificity is unknown.

CDR3-region Arm-PCR and iRepertoire HTBI primers produced the TCR beta libraries. Via MiXCR, TCRdb re-called the multiplex PCR reads, giving one row per CDR3 protein. The sample lists fewer than 350,000 distinct CDR3 sequences; about 20% were seen once. Time point meaning: newly diagnosed GD, antithyroid drugs for less than 3 months. The TCR library was prepared using RNA isolated from PBMCs. Staff took about 10 milliliters of peripheral blood and put it into EDTA tubes. This CDR3 region has 13 residues. Looked up from germline, CDR1 is GTSNPN and CDR2 is SVGIG (reference sequence). V was shortened by 3 bases and J by 6 bases, with 14 bases between the two germline ends.

The sample in question was peripheral blood mononuclear cells (PBMCs), obtained at new diagnosis, from a patient treated with antithyroid drugs. This chain connects TRBV30 to TRBJ2-5; the D gene could be TRBD1 or TRBD2 (5 bases each). The receptor was isolated from a female donor with Graves disease. CDR3 region: CAWREEGQKTQYF. The CDR3 coding sequence is TGTGCCTGGAGAGAAGAGGGGCAAAAGACCCAGTACTTC.